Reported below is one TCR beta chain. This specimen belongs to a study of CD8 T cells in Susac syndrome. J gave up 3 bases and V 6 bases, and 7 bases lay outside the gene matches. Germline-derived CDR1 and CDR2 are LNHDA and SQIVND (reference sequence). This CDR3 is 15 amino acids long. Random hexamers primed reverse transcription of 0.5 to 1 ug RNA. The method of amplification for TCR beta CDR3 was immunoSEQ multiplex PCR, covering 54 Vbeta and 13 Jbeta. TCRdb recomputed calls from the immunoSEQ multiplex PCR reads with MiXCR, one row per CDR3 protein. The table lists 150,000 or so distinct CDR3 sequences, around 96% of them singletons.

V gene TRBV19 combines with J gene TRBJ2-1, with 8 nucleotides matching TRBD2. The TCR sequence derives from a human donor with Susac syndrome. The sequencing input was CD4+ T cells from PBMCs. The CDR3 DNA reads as TGTGCCAGTAGACCGGGGGGGGACCGCTACAATGAGCAGTTCTTC. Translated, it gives CASRPGGDRYNEQFF. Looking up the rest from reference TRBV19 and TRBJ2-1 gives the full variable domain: DGGITQSPKYLFRKEGQNVTLSCEQNLNHDAMYWYRQDPGQGLRLIYYSQIVNDFQKGDIAEGYSVSREKKESFPLTVTSAQKNPTAFYLCASRPGGDRYNEQFFGPGTRLTVL.